This TCR beta chain was captured in a study of PD-1 blockade in mismatch repair-deficient tumors. In germline, CDR1 is MNHEY, CDR2 SMNVEV (reference sequence). The CDR3 has 16 residues. V was cut by 5 bases and J by 0 bases, with 14 bases left in between. The protocol was immunoSEQ multiplex PCR, while the TCRdb copy is restricted to in-frame clones and leaves out a portion. The table shows approximately 38,000 clones, with roughly 81% occurring only once. Three pembrolizumab responders had their TCRs sequenced. This clone was seen just once. This TCR was recovered from an adult with mismatch repair-deficient cancer. Here the sequenced sample was peripheral blood, taken roughly 76 weeks after starting pembrolizumab. The V call is TRBV27, the J call TRBJ1-3, with D maybe TRBD1 (5 bases). For the CDR3, the DNA is TGTGCCAGCAGTCTCAACGGGGCCAACTCTGGAAACACCATATATTTT. It specifies CASSLNGANSGNTIYF.